These T cell receptor beta chains were read from a single sample in a study of cytomegalovirus exposure and HLA in healthy donors. The method was immunoSEQ multiplex PCR; TCRdb's version includes in-frame clones alone and lacks a portion of them. Of around 200,000 clones listed, 79% are singletons. Input material: PBMCs. The source of these receptors is a woman aged 50 to 60 in good health and CMV-seronegative. CDR3s leave out the opening cysteine and the closing phenylalanine or tryptophan. Fields, in order: V gene, J gene, CDR3 protein.

V: TRBV19; J: TRBJ1-2; CDR3: ASSISGGYGYT
V: TRBV4-2; J: TRBJ2-2; CDR3: ASSQEPGRGANTGELF
V: TRBV9; J: TRBJ2-7; CDR3: ASSKTGTSGKVQY
V: TRBV29-1; J: TRBJ1-5; CDR3: SAKGVGQPQH
V: TRBV7-9; J: TRBJ2-7; CDR3: ASSPSQVAGPYEQY
V: TRBV10-2; J: TRBJ2-7; CDR3: ASRKGQETYEQY
V: TRBV11-2; J: TRBJ1-1; CDR3: ASSLDHGGEAF
V: TRBV9; J: TRBJ1-2; CDR3: ASSTGPGGYT
V: TRBV13; J: TRBJ1-6; CDR3: ASSPRQAGNSPLH
V: TRBV4-1; J: TRBJ2-1; CDR3: ASSQDQASARGEQF
V: TRBV28; J: TRBJ2-2; CDR3: ASSLSGTGFTGELF
V: TRBV2; J: TRBJ2-7; CDR3: ASARPGQGPVEQY
V: TRBV4-1; J: TRBJ2-3; CDR3: ASSQPRGGAGTDTQY
V: TRBV6-5; J: TRBJ2-6; CDR3: ASSYSSSGANVLT
V: TRBV21-1; J: TRBJ1-1; CDR3: ASSKTPGFEAF
V: TRBV29-1; J: TRBJ1-2; CDR3: SVPPKGGLVNYGYT
V: TRBV2; J: TRBJ2-7; CDR3: ASRATGFEQY
V: TRBV2; J: TRBJ2-1; CDR3: ASRSDLGIGGGADERF